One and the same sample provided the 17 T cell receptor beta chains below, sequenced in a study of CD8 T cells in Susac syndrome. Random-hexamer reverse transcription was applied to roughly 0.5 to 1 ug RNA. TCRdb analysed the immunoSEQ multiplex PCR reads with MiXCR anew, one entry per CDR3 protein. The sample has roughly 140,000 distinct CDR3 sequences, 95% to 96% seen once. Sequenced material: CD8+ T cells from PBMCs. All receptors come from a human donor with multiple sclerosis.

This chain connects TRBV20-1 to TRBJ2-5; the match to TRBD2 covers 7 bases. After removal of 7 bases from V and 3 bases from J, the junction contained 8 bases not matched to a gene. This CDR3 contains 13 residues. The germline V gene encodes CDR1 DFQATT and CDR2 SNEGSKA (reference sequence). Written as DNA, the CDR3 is TGCAGTGGAGCGGGACTACTAAAAGAGACCCAGTACTTC. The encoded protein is CSGAGLLKETQYF.

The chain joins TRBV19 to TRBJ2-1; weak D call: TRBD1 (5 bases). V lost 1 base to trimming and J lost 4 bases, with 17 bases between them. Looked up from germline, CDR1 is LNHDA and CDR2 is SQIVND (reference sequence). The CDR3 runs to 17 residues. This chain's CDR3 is CASSIGQGLVSYNEQFF. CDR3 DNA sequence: TGTGCCAGTAGTATAGGGCAGGGCCTCGTTTCTTACAATGAGCAGTTCTTC. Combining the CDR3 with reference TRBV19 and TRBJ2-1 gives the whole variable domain DGGITQSPKYLFRKEGQNVTLSCEQNLNHDAMYWYRQDPGQGLRLIYYSQIVNDFQKGDIAEGYSVSREKKESFPLTVTSAQKNPTAFYLCASSIGQGLVSYNEQFFGPGTRLTVL.

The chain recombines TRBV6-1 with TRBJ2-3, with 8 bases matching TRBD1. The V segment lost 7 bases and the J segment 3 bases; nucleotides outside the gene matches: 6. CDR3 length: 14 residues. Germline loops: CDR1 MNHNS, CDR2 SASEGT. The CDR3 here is CASTPDRVTDTQYF. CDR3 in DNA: TGTGCCAGCACTCCGGACAGGGTGACAGATACGCAGTATTTT.

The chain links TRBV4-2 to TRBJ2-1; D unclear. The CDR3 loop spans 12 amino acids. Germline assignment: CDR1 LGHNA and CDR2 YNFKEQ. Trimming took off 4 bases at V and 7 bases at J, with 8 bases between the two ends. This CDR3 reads CASSPGWNEQFF. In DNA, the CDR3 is TGTGCCAGCAGCCCGGGCTGGAATGAGCAGTTCTTC.

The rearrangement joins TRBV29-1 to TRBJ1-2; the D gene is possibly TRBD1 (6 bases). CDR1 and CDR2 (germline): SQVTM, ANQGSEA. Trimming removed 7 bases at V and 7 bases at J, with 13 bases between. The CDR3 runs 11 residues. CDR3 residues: CSGQGLGGYTF. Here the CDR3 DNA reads TGCAGCGGCCAGGGGTTGGGTGGCTACACCTTC.

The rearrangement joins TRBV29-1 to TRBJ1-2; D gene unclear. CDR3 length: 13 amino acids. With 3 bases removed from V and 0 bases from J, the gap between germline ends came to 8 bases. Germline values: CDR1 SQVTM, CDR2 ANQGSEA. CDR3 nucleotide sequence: TGCAGCGTTGACGGGTTAGCTAACTATGGCTACACCTTC. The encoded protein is CSVDGLANYGYTF.

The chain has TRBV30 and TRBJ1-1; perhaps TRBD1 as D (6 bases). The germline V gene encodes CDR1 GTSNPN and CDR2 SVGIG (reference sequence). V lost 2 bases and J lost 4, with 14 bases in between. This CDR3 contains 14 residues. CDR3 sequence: CAWSWWLGGTEAFF. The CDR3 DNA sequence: TGTGCCTGGAGTTGGTGGTTAGGGGGCACTGAAGCTTTCTTT.

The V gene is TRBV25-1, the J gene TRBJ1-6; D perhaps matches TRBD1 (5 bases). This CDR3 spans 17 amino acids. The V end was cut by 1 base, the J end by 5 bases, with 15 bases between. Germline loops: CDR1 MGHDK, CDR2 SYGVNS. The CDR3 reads CASSEWVGRANNSPLHF. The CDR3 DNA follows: TGTGCCAGCAGTGAATGGGTCGGCAGGGCGAATAATTCACCCCTCCACTTT.

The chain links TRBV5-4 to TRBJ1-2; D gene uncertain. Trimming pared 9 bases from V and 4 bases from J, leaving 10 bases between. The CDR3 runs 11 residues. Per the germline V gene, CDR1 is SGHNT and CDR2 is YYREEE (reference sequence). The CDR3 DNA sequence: TGTGCCACTGATTCCGGCTATGGCTACACCTTC. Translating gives CATDSGYGYTF.

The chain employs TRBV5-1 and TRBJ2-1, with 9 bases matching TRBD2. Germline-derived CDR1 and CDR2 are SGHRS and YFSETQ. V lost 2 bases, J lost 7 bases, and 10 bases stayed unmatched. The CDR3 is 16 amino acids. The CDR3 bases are TGCGCCAGCAGCTTCGGGGTAGCGGGGGTTCGTAATGAGCAGTTCTTC. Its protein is CASSFGVAGVRNEQFF. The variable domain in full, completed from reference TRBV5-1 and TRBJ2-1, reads KAGVTQTPRYLIKTRGQQVTLSCSPISGHRSVSWYQQTPGQGLQFLFEYFSETQRNKGNFPGRFSGRQFSNSRSEMNVSTLELGDSALYLCASSFGVAGVRNEQFFGPGTRLTVL.

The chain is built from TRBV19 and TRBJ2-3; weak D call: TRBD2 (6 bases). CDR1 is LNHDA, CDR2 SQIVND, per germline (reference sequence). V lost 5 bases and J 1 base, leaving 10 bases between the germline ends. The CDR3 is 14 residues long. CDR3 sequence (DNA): TGTGCCAGTAGTTGGGGGGATGGCACAGATACGCAGTATTTT. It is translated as CASSWGDGTDTQYF.

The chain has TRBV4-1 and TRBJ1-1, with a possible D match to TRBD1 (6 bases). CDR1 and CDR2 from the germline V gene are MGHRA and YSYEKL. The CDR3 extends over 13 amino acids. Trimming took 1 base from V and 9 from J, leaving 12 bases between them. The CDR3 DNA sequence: TGCGCCAGCAGCCAAGGGGGGACAATTCAAGCTTTCTTT. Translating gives CASSQGGTIQAFF.

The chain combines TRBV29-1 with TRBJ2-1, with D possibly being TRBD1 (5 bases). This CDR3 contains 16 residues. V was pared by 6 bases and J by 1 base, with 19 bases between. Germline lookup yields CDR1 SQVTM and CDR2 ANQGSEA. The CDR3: CSVSGAQRSSYNEQFF. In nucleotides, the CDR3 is TGCAGCGTCTCTGGGGCCCAAAGGAGTTCCTACAATGAGCAGTTCTTC.

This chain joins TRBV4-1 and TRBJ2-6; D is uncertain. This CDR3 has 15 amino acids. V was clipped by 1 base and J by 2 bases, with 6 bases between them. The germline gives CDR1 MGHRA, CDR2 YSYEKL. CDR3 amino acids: CASSQAGTGANVLTF. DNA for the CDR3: TGCGCCAGCAGCCAAGCGGGCACTGGGGCCAACGTCCTGACTTTC.

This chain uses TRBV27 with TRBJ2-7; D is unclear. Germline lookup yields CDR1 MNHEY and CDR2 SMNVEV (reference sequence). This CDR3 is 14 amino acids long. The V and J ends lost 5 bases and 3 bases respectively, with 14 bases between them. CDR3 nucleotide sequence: TGTGCCAGCAGTCCGCGGACGGTAGACTACGAGCAGTACTTC. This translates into CASSPRTVDYEQYF.

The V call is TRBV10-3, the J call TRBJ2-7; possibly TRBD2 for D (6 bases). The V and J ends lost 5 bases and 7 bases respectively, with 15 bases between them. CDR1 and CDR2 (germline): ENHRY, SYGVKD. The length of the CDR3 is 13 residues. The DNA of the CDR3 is TGTGCCATCAGTCCGGGAGAATCGAAAGAGCAGTACGTC. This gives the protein CAISPGESKEQYV.

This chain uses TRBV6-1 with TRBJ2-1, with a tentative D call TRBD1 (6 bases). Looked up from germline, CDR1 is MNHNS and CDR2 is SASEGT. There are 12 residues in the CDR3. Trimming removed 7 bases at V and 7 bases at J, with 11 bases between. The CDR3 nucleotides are TGTGCCAGCACCGAACAGGGAAATGAGCAGTTCTTC. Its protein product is CASTEQGNEQFF.